This TCR beta chain was recorded in a study of shared clonotypes between healthy human individuals. Study-wide context: Donors were a couple of women and three men aged 18 to 49.

Assay used: immunoSEQ multiplex PCR; TCRdb lists only in-frame clones, some missing. The table has more than 2 million clones, roughly 94% seen once; the top ten hold about 1.1%. CDR1 and CDR2 from the germline V gene are MNHEY and SMNVEV (reference sequence). This CDR3 spans 17 amino acids. Trimming shortened V by 5 bases and J by 6 bases, and 26 bases separated the two germline ends. Naive CD8 cells, CD45RO-negative and positively selected for CCR7, excluded terminally differentiated effector memory CD45RA+ cells. Sequenced input: naive CD8+ T cells sorted from blood. V gene TRBV27 combines with J gene TRBJ2-7, with D possibly TRBD2 on 6 matching bases. This TCR was sampled from a man in his late teens or twenties in good health. The chain's CDR3 is CASSPLLGGTGQGEQYF. As DNA, the CDR3 is TGTGCCAGCAGTCCCCTTTTAGGAGGGACGGGGCAGGGCGAGCAGTACTTC.